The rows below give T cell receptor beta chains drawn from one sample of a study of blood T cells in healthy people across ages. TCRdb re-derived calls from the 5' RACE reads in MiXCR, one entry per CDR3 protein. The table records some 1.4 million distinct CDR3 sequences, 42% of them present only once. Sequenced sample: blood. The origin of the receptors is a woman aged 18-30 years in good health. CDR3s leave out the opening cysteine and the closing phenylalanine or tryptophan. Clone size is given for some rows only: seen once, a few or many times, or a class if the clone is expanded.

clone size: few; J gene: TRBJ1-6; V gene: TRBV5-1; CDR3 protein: ASSLERIGDSPLH
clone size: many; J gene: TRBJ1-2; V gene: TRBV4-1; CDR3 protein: ASSQDATVPYGYT
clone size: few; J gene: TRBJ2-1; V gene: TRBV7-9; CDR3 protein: ASSFGPGGEVQF
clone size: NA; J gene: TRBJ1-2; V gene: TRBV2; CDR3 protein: ASSVLVNYGYT
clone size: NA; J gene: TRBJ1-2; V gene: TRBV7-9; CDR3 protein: ASSDAPLRDGYT
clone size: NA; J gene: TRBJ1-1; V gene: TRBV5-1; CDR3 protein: ASRGGAVKNTEAF
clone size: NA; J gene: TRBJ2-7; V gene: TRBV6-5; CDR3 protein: ASSFAVAPYEQY
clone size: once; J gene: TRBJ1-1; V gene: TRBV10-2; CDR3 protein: ASSEDRGRTEAF
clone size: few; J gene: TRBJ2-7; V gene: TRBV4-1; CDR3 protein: ASSQTSSSYEQY
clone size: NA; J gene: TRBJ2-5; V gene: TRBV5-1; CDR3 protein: ASSGLAGVQETQY
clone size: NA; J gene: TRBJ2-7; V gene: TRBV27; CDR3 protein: ASTPTGTSVSYEQY
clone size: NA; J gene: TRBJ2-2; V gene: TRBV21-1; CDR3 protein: ASSKVSSLTGELF
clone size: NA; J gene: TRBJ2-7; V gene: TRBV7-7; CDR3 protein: ASSPNLGQGVYEQY
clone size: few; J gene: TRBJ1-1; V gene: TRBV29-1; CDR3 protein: SVKTGTGDTEAF
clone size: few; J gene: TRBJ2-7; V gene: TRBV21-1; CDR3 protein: ASSKRGYEQY
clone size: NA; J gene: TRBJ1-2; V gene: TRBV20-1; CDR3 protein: SARTPKTNYGYT
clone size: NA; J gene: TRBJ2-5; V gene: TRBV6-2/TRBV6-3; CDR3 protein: ASSQTLAGGLNEQY
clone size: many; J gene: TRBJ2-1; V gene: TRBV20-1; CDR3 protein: SARGSASSYNEQF
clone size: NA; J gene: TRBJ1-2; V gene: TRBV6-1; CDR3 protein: ASSEAGGDRHIYT
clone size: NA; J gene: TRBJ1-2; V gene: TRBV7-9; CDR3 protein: ASSSTGEDGYT
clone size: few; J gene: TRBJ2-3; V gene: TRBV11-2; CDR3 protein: ASSPQMDTQY
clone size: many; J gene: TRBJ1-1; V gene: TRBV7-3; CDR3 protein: ASSLSPATEAF
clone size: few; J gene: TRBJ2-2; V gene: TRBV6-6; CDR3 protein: ASSPREPGELF
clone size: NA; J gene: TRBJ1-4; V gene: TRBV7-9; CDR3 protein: ASSPGAVTNEKLF
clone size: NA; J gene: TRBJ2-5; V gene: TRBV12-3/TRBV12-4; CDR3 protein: ASASISLAAETQY
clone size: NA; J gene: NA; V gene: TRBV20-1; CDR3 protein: SGGDRVHEQY
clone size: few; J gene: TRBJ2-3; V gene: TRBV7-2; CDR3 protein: ASSFRTSASTDTQY
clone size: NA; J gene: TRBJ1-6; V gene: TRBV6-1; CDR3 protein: ASSEVRVRAKSSYNSPLH
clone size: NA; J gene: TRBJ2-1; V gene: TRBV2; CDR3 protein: ASAGREQF
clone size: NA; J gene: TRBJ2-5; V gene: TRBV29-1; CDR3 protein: SVDTPTQY
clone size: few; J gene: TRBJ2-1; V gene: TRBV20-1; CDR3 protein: SARDLGTYNEQF
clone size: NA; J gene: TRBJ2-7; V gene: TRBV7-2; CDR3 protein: ASSPPRDRVSYEQY
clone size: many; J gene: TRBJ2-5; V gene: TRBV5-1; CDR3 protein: ASSLGQGKETQY
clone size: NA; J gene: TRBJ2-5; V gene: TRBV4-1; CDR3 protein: ASSEERTDQQY
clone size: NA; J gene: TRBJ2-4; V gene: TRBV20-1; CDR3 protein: SASPTGEQY
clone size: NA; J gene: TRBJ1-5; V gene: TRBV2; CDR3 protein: ASTFTGDQPQH
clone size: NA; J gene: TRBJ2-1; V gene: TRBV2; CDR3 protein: ASREGTSGSHEQF
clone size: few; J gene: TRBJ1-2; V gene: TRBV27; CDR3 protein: ASSPQQVSSSYGYT
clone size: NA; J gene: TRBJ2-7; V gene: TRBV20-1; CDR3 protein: SVIGAGQGEQY
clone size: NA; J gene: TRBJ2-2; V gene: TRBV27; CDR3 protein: ASSPSGRELF
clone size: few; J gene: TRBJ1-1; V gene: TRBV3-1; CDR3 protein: ASSPDGGTGTEAF
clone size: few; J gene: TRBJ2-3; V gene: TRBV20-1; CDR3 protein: SALPGTGATDTQY
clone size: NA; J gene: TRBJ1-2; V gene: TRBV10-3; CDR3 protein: AISDDSTGRYGYT
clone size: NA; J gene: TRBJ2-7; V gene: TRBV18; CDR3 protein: ASSPSGAIFYVQY
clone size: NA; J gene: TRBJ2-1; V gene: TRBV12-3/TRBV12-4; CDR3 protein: ASSLWDDEQF
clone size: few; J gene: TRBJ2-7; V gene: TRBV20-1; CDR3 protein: SAQGGAYSYEQY
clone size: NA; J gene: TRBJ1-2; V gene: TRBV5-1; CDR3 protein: ASSLDGTGGYT
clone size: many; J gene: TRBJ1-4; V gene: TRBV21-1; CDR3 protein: ASSALRGEKLF
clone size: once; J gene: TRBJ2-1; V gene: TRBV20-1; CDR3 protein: SAHWGGLAIGEQF
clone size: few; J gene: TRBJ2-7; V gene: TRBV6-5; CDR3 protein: ASSYSAPGGNEQY
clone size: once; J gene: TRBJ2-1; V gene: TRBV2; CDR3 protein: ASYKSETDSKQF
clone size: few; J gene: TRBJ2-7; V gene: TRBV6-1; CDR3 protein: AGRGYYEQY
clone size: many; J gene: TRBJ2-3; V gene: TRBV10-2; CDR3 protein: ANPGLAGITDTQY
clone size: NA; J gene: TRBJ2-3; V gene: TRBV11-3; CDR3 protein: ASSPSGTASTDTQY
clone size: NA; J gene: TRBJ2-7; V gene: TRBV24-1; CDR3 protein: ATSVPGPISYEQY
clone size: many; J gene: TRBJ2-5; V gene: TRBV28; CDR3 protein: ASSSWRVQETQY